Presented here are 9 T cell receptor beta chains from one specimen sequenced in a study of T cells in Graves' hyperthyroidism and ophthalmopathy. Amplification yielded TCR beta CDR3 regions, with RNA transcripts as the source. When the TCR CDR3 underwent first-round RT-PCR, the HTBI primer set was used. From the multiplex PCR reads, TCRdb called clonotypes with MiXCR, one entry per CDR3 protein. The sample lists a few hundred thousand distinct CDR3 sequences, 46% occurring once. Input material: peripheral blood or thyroid tissue (not recorded which). The receptors shown here come from a woman between 18 and 29 years old with Graves' hyperthyroidism.

This clonotype appeared a single time. V is TRBV4-2 and J is TRBJ2-5; 9 nucleotides align to TRBD1. CDR3 length: 16 amino acids. Trimming at V came to 1 base and at J to 7 bases, leaving 10 bases not matched to a gene. CDR1 is LGHNA and CDR2 is YNFKEQ in the germline V gene. CDR3 region: CASSQALTGGVGTQYF. CDR3 DNA: TGTGCCAGCAGCCAAGCCTTGACAGGGGGAGTCGGGACCCAGTACTTC.

This clonotype came up many times. The chain couples TRBV11-3 to TRBJ2-7; D might be TRBD2 (6 bases). V was shortened by 5 bases and J by 3 bases, with 14 bases between the two germline ends. The CDR3 sequence is 14 residues long. Germline values: CDR1 SGHNT, CDR2 YENEEA. The CDR3 sequence is CASSERLDLYEQYF. Written as DNA, the CDR3 is TGTGCCAGCAGCGAACGACTAGACCTCTACGAGCAGTACTTC.

J is TRBJ1-1 and V is TRBV20-1, with TRBD1 matching 8 bases. Germline-derived CDR1 and CDR2 are DFQATT and SNEGSKA (reference sequence). V shed 0 bases and J 5 bases; nucleotides not matched to a gene: 2. There are 13 residues in the CDR3. The CDR3 region has the DNA TGCAGTGCTAGAGAGGACAGGGATACTGAAGCTTTCTTT. This encodes CSAREDRDTEAFF.

The CDR3 spells CARRRRQNTGNTIYF. Written as DNA, the CDR3 is TGTGCCAGGCGTAGACGGCAGAACACTGGAAACACCATATATTTT. The chain uses TRBV2 and TRBJ1-3; D unclear. Trimming left V 9 bases short and J 2 bases short, with 17 bases between. The CDR3 contains 15 residues. In germline, CDR1 is SNHLY, CDR2 FYNNEI.

On this clonotype: The conserved phenylalanine or tryptophan is not found at the CDR3 terminus, so this likely reflects a read error. It is unclear where the CDR3 begins or ends on the DNA, so no DNA is shown, and the CDR3 is as TCRdb lists it. The rearrangement links TRBV11-3 to TRBJ1-1; TRBD1 is taken as the D call from the table, unchecked against the DNA. With termini counted, the CDR3 has 9 amino acids. Looked up from germline, CDR1 is SGHNT and CDR2 is YENEEA. The CDR3 spells CASSRGRNS.

This clonotype appeared many times. This chain links TRBV3-1 with TRBJ2-7; TRBD2 agrees at 13 bases. Germline values: CDR1 LGHDT, CDR2 YNNKEL (reference sequence). This CDR3 region has 15 residues. V dropped 2 bases and J dropped 4; count of bases not matched to a gene: 2. CDR3 loop: CASSQMGLAGYEQYF. CDR3 bases: TGTGCCAGCAGCCAAATGGGACTAGCGGGGTACGAGCAGTACTTC.

As concerns this clonotype: A much more abundant neighbour one base away suggests this may be a read error. The gene calls are TRBV9 and TRBJ1-1; D gene ambiguous. CDR3 length: 18 amino acids. Germline V gene sequence: CDR1 SGDLS, CDR2 YYNGEE. V dropped 0 bases and J dropped 4 bases, with 22 bases sitting between them. The CDR3 sequence: CASSVERAEDSMSTEAFF. The CDR3, as DNA: TGTGCCAGCAGCGTAGAAAGGGCTGAAGATTCTATGAGCACTGAAGCTTTCTTT.

The sample holds many counts of this clonotype. J is TRBJ2-7 and V is TRBV10-3; the match to TRBD2 covers 7 bases. Per germline, CDR1 ENHRY and CDR2 SYGVKD. CDR3 size: 15 residues. Trimming removed 3 bases from V and 1 base from J; junction bases left unmatched: 6. The CDR3 loop is CAISEGGSLSYEQYF. The CDR3 DNA is TGTGCCATCAGTGAAGGCGGGAGTTTGTCCTACGAGCAGTACTTC.

A note on this clonotype: This may be a read error: a much more frequent sequence differs by one nucleotide. No conserved phenylalanine or tryptophan is present at the end of the CDR3, so a read error is the likely explanation. CDR3 nucleotides: TGTGCCATCAGTGAGTTAGAAGGGTCCGCTGAAGCTTTCCTT. Protein sequence: CAISELEGSAEAFL. The chain uses TRBV10-3 and TRBJ1-1; D call uncertain. Trimming took 1 base from V and 6 from J, leaving 12 bases between them. The CDR3 has 14 amino acids. Germline V CDR1 and CDR2: ENHRY, SYGVKD.